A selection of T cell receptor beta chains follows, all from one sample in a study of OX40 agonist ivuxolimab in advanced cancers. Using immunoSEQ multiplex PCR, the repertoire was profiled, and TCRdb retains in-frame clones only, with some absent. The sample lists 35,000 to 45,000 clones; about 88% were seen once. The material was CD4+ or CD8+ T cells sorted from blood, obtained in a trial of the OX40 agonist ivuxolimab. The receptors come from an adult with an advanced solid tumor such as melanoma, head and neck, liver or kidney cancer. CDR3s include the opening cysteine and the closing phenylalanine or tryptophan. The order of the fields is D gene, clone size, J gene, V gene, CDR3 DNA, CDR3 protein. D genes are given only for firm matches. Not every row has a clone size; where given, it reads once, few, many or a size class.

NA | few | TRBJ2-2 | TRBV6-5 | TGTGCCAGCAAGTGGAACACCGGGGAGCTGTTTTTT | CASKWNTGELFF
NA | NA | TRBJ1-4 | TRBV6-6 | TGTGCCTGCCTTTCGGCTAGCGGTGAAAAACTGTTTTTT | CACLSASGEKLFF
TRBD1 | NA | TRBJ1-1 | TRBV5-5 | TGTGCCAGCAGCTGGGACAGGGGGCAGTTTGTAAACACTGAAGCTTTCTTT | CASSWDRGQFVNTEAFF
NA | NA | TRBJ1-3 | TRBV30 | TGTGCCTGGAGTGACCTTCCGGGAGCACCTCGGAACACCATATATTTT | CAWSDLPGAPRNTIYF
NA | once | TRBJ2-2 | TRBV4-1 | TGCGCCAGCAGCCAAGATTTTCGGCCCCGGGACACCGGGGAGCTGTTTTTT | CASSQDFRPRDTGELFF
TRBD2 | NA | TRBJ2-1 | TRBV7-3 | TGTGCCAGCAGCATTTCCGGGACTAGCGGGTACAATGAGCAGTTCTTC | CASSISGTSGYNEQFF
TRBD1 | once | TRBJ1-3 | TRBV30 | TGTGCCTGGGAGACAGGGGGCACTGGAAACACCATATATTTT | CAWETGGTGNTIYF
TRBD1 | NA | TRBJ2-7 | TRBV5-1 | TGCGCCAGCAGCTTGGGCCCGCCACAGGGGGCTGGGGTCTACGAGCAGTACTTC | CASSLGPPQGAGVYEQYF
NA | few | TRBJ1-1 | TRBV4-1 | TGCGCCAGCAGCCAAGTCCCAGGGAACACTGAAGCTTTCTTT | CASSQVPGNTEAFF
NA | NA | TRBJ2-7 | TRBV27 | TGTGCCAGCAGTTATACCCCGACGGGCTCCTACGAGCAGTACTTC | CASSYTPTGSYEQYF
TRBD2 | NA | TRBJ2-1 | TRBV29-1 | TGCAGCGTCTCCCAGCCGGCTAGCGGGGGGGCTACCTACAATGAGCAGTTCTTC | CSVSQPASGGATYNEQFF
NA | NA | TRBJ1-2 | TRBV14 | TGTGCCAGCAGCCATCTGGGGCAGGGAGATGGCTACACCTTC | CASSHLGQGDGYTF
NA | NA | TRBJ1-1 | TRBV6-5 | TGTGCCAGCAGTTCGTTGAGTAACACTGAAGCTTTCTTT | CASSSLSNTEAFF
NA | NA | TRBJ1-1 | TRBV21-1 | TGTGCCAGCAGAGGGCAGGGAAAAGCTTTCTTT | CASRGQGKAFF
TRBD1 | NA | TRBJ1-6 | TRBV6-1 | TGTGCCAGCACCACAGGGGCTCTACCCCTCCACTTT | CASTTGALPLHF
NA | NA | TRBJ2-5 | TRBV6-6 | TGTGCCAGCAGTTATACCTCTCAGGGGGAGACCCAGTACTTC | CASSYTSQGETQYF
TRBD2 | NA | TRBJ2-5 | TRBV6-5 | TGTGCCAGCAGTTACTCAGTAGCGGGGGGGCAAGAGACCCAGTACTTC | CASSYSVAGGQETQYF
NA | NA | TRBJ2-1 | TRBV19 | TGTGCCAGTAGTATGAAACCCCGGAGGTCCTACAATGAGCAGTTCTTC | CASSMKPRRSYNEQFF
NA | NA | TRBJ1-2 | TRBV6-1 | TGTGCCAGATGGGACCTCGAGGGTTATGGCTACACCTTC | CARWDLEGYGYTF
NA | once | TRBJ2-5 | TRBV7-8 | TGTGCCAGCAGCCCGGGGGAGACCCAGTACTTC | CASSPGETQYF
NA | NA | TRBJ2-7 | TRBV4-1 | TGCGCCAGCAGCCAAGAAGAAGGTTACGAGCAGTACTTC | CASSQEEGYEQYF
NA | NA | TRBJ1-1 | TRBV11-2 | TGTGCCAGCAGCTTAGAATGGGGTAGGGTAGCGGAAGCTTTCTTT | CASSLEWGRVAEAFF
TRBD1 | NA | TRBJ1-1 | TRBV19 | TGTGCCAGTAGCCCCGACAGGGACGTGAACACTGAAGCTTTCTTT | CASSPDRDVNTEAFF
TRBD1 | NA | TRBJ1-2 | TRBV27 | TGTGCCAGCAGTTCTCGACAGGGGGTAAGAATAGTAAGTGGCTACACCTTC | CASSSRQGVRIVSGYTF
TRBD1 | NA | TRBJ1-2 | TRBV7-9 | TGTGCCAGCAGCTCGGGACAGGGTCGCGGCTATGGCTACACCTTC | CASSSGQGRGYGYTF
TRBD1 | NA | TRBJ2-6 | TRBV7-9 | TGTGCCAGCAGCAACCGGGACAGGCCCTTCGCTGGGGCCAACGTCCTGACTTTC | CASSNRDRPFAGANVLTF
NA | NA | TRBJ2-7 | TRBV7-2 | TGTGCCAGCTCTGAAGATTTCGGGGGTAAAGCCTACGAGCAGTACTTC | CASSEDFGGKAYEQYF
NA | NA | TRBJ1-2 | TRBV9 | TGTGCCAGCAGCCGACGTGGGGCGGACTATGGCTACACCTTC | CASSRRGADYGYTF
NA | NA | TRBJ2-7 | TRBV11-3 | TGTGCCAGCAGCTTAGACTTGGGATACGAGCAGTACTTC | CASSLDLGYEQYF
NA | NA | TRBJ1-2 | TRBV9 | TGTGCCAGCAGCCCGACAGGACCAAACTATGGCTACACCTTC | CASSPTGPNYGYTF